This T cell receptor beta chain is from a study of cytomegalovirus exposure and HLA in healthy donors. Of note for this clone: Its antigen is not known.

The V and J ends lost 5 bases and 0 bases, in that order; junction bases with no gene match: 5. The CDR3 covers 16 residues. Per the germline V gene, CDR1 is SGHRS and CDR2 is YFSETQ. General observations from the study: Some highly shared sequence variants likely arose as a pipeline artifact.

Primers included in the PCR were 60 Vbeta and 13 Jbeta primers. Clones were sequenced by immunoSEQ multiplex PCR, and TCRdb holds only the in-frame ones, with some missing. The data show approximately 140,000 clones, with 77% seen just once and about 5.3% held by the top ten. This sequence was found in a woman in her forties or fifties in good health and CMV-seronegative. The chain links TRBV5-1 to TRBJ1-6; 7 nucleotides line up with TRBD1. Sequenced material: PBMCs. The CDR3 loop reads CASSLTGSSYNSPLHF. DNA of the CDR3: TGCGCCAGCAGTCTGACAGGGAGCTCCTATAATTCACCCCTCCACTTT.